The rows below give T cell receptor beta chains drawn from one sample of a study of OX40 agonist ivuxolimab in advanced cancers. Sequencing was performed with immunoSEQ multiplex PCR; in TCRdb, only in-frame clones are kept and a portion is missing. The table records around 64,000 clones, 75% to 90% of them present only once. This sample comprised CD4+ or CD8+ T cells sorted from blood, obtained in a trial of the OX40 agonist ivuxolimab. The receptors stem from an adult with an advanced solid tumor such as melanoma, head and neck, liver or kidney cancer. The CDR3 runs from the conserved cysteine through the conserved F or W. Each record gives: V gene, clone size, J gene, CDR3 protein. Rows may omit the clone size; those that give it use once, few, many or a size class.

>TRBV18|NA|TRBJ2-3
CASSLRKSGGGDTQYF
>TRBV21-1|few|TRBJ1-4
CASSKDFSGLGEKLFF
>TRBV30|NA|TRBJ1-1
CAWSVRFSNRPAFF
>TRBV11-2|NA|TRBJ1-1
CASSLAGGTGVPNTEAFF
>TRBV10-2|NA|TRBJ1-6
CASSGTDNSPLHF
>TRBV7-8|NA|TRBJ2-7
CASSLISAGGFYEQYF
>TRBV5-5|NA|TRBJ1-5
CASSPDTTGRNQPQHF
>TRBV2|NA|TRBJ2-2
CASKIRQPPGELFF
>TRBV10-3|NA|TRBJ1-4
CAISESLTRNEKLFF
>TRBV9|NA|TRBJ2-5
CASSVGLAGMETQYF
>TRBV5-6|NA|TRBJ1-5
CASSLRQAWSQPQHF
>TRBV6-5|NA|TRBJ2-7
CASSYQAGETYEQYF
>TRBV9|NA|TRBJ2-7
CASSVVGTQYEQYF
>TRBV6-1|few|TRBJ2-7
CASSDRQIYEQYF
>TRBV5-5|NA|TRBJ2-7
CASSSKFGQEKQPYEQYF
>TRBV5-1|NA|TRBJ1-2
CASSLEQHYGYTF
>TRBV5-1|medium-sized|TRBJ2-7
CASSELDSSYEQYF
>TRBV7-9|NA|TRBJ1-1
CASSLEVTGSEAFF
>TRBV4-2|NA|TRBJ1-3
CASSQDRARSGNTIYF
>TRBV5-1|NA|TRBJ2-7
CASSPELSSYEQYF
>TRBV2|NA|TRBJ2-1
CASRAGQGRSYNEQFF
>TRBV13|NA|TRBJ1-6
CASSPEGGPGSPLHF
>TRBV6-6|once|TRBJ1-2
CASSSPGTGHGYTF
>TRBV19|NA|TRBJ1-1
CASSATGRYPEAFF
>TRBV7-2|NA|TRBJ2-3
CASRVHTQYF
>TRBV30|NA|TRBJ2-7
CAWSVPGPLYEQYF
>TRBV27|NA|TRBJ1-1
CASSFRQKNTEAFF
>TRBV4-1|NA|TRBJ1-4
CASSQFGANREKLFF
>TRBV4-2|NA|TRBJ2-5
CASSQDGSQRGLETQYF
>TRBV7-9|few|TRBJ1-5
CASSKDSRNNQPQHF
>TRBV6-5|NA|TRBJ1-5
CASGPGQGFNQPQHF
>TRBV19|NA|TRBJ2-7
CASSSSGGALEQYF
>TRBV5-1|NA|TRBJ2-3
CASSLQGVAADTQYF
>TRBV7-8|NA|TRBJ1-5
CASSSQTGYQPQHF
>TRBV19|NA|TRBJ1-3
CASKNPTGGTPSGNTIYF
>TRBV2|NA|TRBJ2-3
CASGGGLITDTQYF
>TRBV5-1|NA|TRBJ1-6
CASSLGQGNSPLHF